These 15 T cell receptor beta chains were all obtained from the same sample, sequenced in a study of regulatory T cells in long-lasting Graves disease. The time point here: newly diagnosed GD, antithyroid drugs for less than 3 months. PBMC-extracted RNA yielded the TCR library. According to the study, TCR beta libraries were built with iRepertoire HTBI primers and CDR3-region Arm-PCR. In TCRdb, the multiplex PCR reads were re-called with MiXCR into one record per CDR3 protein. The sample contains about 610,000 distinct CDR3 sequences, around 15% of which appear only once. In addition, the sample was reused for a study of T cells in Graves' hyperthyroidism and ophthalmopathy.

The sample was peripheral blood mononuclear cells (PBMCs), taken at new diagnosis, from a patient treated with antithyroid drugs. These receptors were obtained from a man between 18 and 35 years old with Graves disease.

The CDR3 loop reads CSASRSGPIFGELFF. Written as DNA, the CDR3 is TGCAGTGCTTCCAGGTCAGGACCAATCTTCGGGGAGCTGTTTTTT. The chain uses TRBV20-1 and TRBJ2-2; the D is unclear. The V end was cut by 5 bases, the J end by 7 bases, with 20 bases between. Germline loops: CDR1 DFQATT, CDR2 SNEGSKA (reference sequence). The CDR3 is 15 residues long.

This clonotype has at least ten counts. The rearrangement uses TRBV2 and TRBJ2-5, with a tentative D call TRBD1 (5 bases). The germline V gene encodes CDR1 SNHLY and CDR2 FYNNEI. CDR3 length: 14 amino acids. V was clipped by 6 bases and J by 4 bases, with 15 bases between them. CDR3 amino acids: CASSMDIASETQYF. CDR3 sequence (DNA): TGTGCCAGCAGCATGGACATAGCTTCAGAGACCCAGTACTTC.

This clonotype was picked up a small number of times. The chain links TRBV28 to TRBJ2-4, with D possibly being TRBD1 or TRBD2 (5 bases each). Trimming pared 6 bases from V and 8 bases from J, leaving 20 bases between. The length of the CDR3 is 15 residues. Germline V CDR1 and CDR2: MDHEN, SYDVKM. CDR3 region: CASRRMGPLADIQYF. CDR3 sequence (DNA): TGTGCCAGCAGACGGATGGGACCCTTGGCAGACATTCAGTACTTC.

This clonotype has ten or more counts. The gene calls are TRBV11-2 and TRBJ2-7; D gene ambiguous. CDR3 length equals 15 residues. CDR1 SGHAT and CDR2 FQNNGV come from the germline V gene. V was trimmed by 6 bases and J by 2 bases, leaving 17 bases between them. The CDR3 nucleotides read TGTGCCAGCAGTTCTACCCCCGTTTGGGCCTACGAGCAGTACTTC. Protein: CASSSTPVWAYEQYF.

CDR3 sequence (DNA): TGCAGTGCTAGTTTAGGGAACACCGGGGAGCTGTTTTTT. Protein: CSASLGNTGELFF. V usage is TRBV20-1 and J usage is TRBJ2-2; D remains unclear. V shed 3 bases and J shed 1 base, with 6 bases lying between them. CDR3 length: 13 residues. Germline CDR1 reads DFQATT; CDR2 reads SNEGSKA (reference sequence).

This clonotype has a count of ten or more. The genes are TRBV7-3 and TRBJ1-1; TRBD1 matches 7 bases. V lost 5 bases to trimming and J lost 6 bases; unmatched junction nucleotides: 6. The CDR3 loop spans 13 amino acids. Germline loops: CDR1 SGHTA, CDR2 FQGTGA. CDR3 loop: CASSLRQGSEAFF. CDR3 nucleotides: TGTGCCAGCAGCCTCAGACAGGGATCTGAAGCTTTCTTT.

This clonotype occurred once. The V call is TRBV4-1, the J call TRBJ2-7, with a weak D call TRBD2 (5 bases). Trimming left V 1 base short and J 4 bases short, with 11 bases between. The CDR3 length is 14 residues. Germline V gene data show CDR1 as MGHRA and CDR2 as YSYEKL. The CDR3 DNA is TGCGCCAGCAGCCAAGTTCCGGGAACTTACGAGCAGTACTTC. Translated, it gives CASSQVPGTYEQYF.

On this clonotype itself: This may be a read error: a much more frequent sequence differs by one nucleotide. This chain links TRBV20-1 with TRBJ2-3, with 7 bases that match TRBD2. V gave up 1 base and J gave up 4 bases; unmatched junction bases: 8. The germline CDR1 and CDR2 sequences are DFQATT and SNEGSKA (reference sequence). The CDR3 contains 15 residues. CDR3 coding DNA: TGCAGTGCTAGAGGACTAGCAGCTAGCGCAGATACGCAGTATTTT. Its protein product is CSARGLAASADTQYF.

This clonotype was recorded a few times. The chain carries TRBV10-3 and TRBJ2-1, with TRBD2 identical over 7 bases. This CDR3 is 14 amino acids long. J gave up 3 bases and V 8 bases, and 7 bases lay outside the gene matches. Germline CDR1 ENHRY, CDR2 SYGVKD. For the CDR3, the DNA is TGTGCCATCCGTTCTAGCGGCCGCTACAATGAGCAGTTCTTC. It encodes CAIRSSGRYNEQFF.

The chain carries TRBV30 and TRBJ1-3; D might be TRBD1 (6 bases). The V gene lost 2 bases and the J gene lost 0 bases, with 14 bases spanning the gap. The CDR3 runs to 16 residues. From germline, CDR1 is GTSNPN and CDR2 SVGIG (reference sequence). The DNA for the CDR3 is TGTGCCTGGAGTCTGGACAGCACGCTCTCTGGAAACACCATATATTTT. Residues: CAWSLDSTLSGNTIYF.

The chain has TRBV11-2 and TRBJ2-5, with 8 nucleotides matching TRBD2. The germline V gene has CDR1 SGHAT and CDR2 FQNNGV. The CDR3 loop spans 17 amino acids. Losses at the gene ends were 1 base for V and 0 bases for J; bases not matched to a gene: 7. CDR3 nucleotides: TGTGCCAGCAGCTTAGTGCCATTAGCGGGGAACCAAGAGACCCAGTACTTC. Its translation is CASSLVPLAGNQETQYF.

This clonotype occurred a few times. The CDR3 loop reads CASSQFRDEQYF. CDR3 in DNA: TGTGCCAGCAGCCAATTCCGGGACGAGCAGTACTTC. This chain joins TRBV3-1 and TRBJ2-3, with D hard to call. The end of the DNA aligns better with TRBJ2-7, so the J call may be wrong. This CDR3 has 12 residues. Germline V gene lookup returns CDR1 LGHDT and CDR2 YNNKEL (reference sequence).

The table lists this clonotype with many counts. DNA of the CDR3: TGTGCCAGCCTATCGAGGCTTGGGGGCTACACCTTC. Translated, it gives CASLSRLGGYTF. This chain joins TRBV2 and TRBJ1-2; D is undetermined. This CDR3 is 12 amino acids long. The V end lost 8 bases, the J end lost 8 bases, and 15 bases lay between the germline ends. CDR1 SNHLY and CDR2 FYNNEI come from the germline V gene.

This clonotype occurred many times. The gene calls are TRBV5-4 and TRBJ1-2; 7 nucleotides align to TRBD1. This CDR3 is 14 amino acids long. Germline trimming cut 6 bases from V and 5 bases from J; bases unmatched to any gene: 10. Germline V CDR1 and CDR2: SGHNT, YYREEE (reference sequence). CDR3 sequence reads: CASNFVWDSYGYTF. Here the CDR3 DNA reads TGTGCCAGCAACTTTGTTTGGGACAGTTATGGCTACACCTTC.

This clonotype appeared many times. The V and J genes are TRBV28 and TRBJ2-5; the match to TRBD2 covers 10 bases. V lost 3 bases, J lost 3 bases, and 7 bases stayed unmatched. CDR1 and CDR2 from the germline V gene are MDHEN and SYDVKM. This CDR3 region has 16 residues. In nucleotides, the CDR3 is TGTGCCAGCAGTTTGATTCTAGCGGGAGAGGAAGAGACCCAGTACTTC. Translated: CASSLILAGEEETQYF.